A selection of T cell receptor beta chains follows, all from one sample in a study of vaccination effects on CD4 cells after COVID-19. No antigen is known for these receptors. TCRdb's table, derived via immunoSEQ multiplex PCR, lists solely in-frame clones and lacks some. The repertoire holds some 74,000 clones, about 81% seen once, with 1.2% in the top ten. The source was CD4+ T cells from PBMCs cultured with HCoV-229E spike peptides, collected after COVID-19 vaccination. The receptors stem from a human donor who received a COVID-19 vaccine. Each CDR3 is given with its conserved first and last residue. A D gene is named only where the DNA matches it firmly. Clone size is given for some rows only: seen once, a few or many times, or a class if the clone is expanded.

DNA: TGTGCCAGCAGTCCACAGGGACGGATGAACACTGAAGCTTTCTTT
CDR3: CASSPQGRMNTEAFF
size: NA
length: 15
D: NA
V: TRBV2
J: TRBJ1-1

DNA: TGTGCCACCAGTGATTCCTACAGGGGGCCTGGAGGTGTGCAGTTCTTC
CDR3: CATSDSYRGPGGVQFF
size: once
length: 16
D: TRBD1
V: TRBV24-1
J: TRBJ2-1

DNA: TGCGCCAGCAGCTTGGCTTCTTACAGGGGACTAACGAGCACAGATACGCAGTATTTT
CDR3: CASSLASYRGLTSTDTQYF
size: NA
length: 19
D: NA
V: TRBV5-1
J: TRBJ2-3

DNA: TGTGCCAGCAGCTCGAAGATGAACACTGAAGCTTTCTTT
CDR3: CASSSKMNTEAFF
size: NA
length: 13
D: NA
V: TRBV11-2
J: TRBJ1-1

DNA: TGCGCCAGCAGCCCACGATGGGGGGACACTGAAGCTTTCTTT
CDR3: CASSPRWGDTEAFF
size: NA
length: 14
D: NA
V: TRBV5-1
J: TRBJ1-1

DNA: TGTGCCAGCACCAGATTCACCGGGACAGGGGAAACCGGGGAGCTGTTTTTT
CDR3: CASTRFTGTGETGELFF
size: NA
length: 17
D: TRBD1
V: TRBV3-1/TRBV3-2
J: TRBJ2-2

DNA: TGTGCCAGCAGCTTGACAGGGACTGGAAACACCATATATTTT
CDR3: CASSLTGTGNTIYF
size: NA
length: 14
D: NA
V: TRBV5-6
J: TRBJ1-3

DNA: TGTGCCAGCAGGGTGGGGAATTCACCCCTCCACTTT
CDR3: CASRVGNSPLHF
size: NA
length: 12
D: NA
V: TRBV2
J: TRBJ1-6

DNA: TGTGCCAGCAGTTTGAAATTCTATGGCTACACCTTC
CDR3: CASSLKFYGYTF
size: NA
length: 12
D: NA
V: TRBV6-2/TRBV6-3
J: TRBJ1-2

DNA: TGTGCCAGCAGCCAAGATCTGACAGGGCAAGATACGCAGTATTTT
CDR3: CASSQDLTGQDTQYF
size: NA
length: 15
D: TRBD1
V: TRBV3-1/TRBV3-2
J: TRBJ2-3

DNA: TGTGCCAGCAGCTTGGTCGGGAGCAGGGCGGAGGAGACCCAGTACTTC
CDR3: CASSLVGSRAEETQYF
size: NA
length: 16
D: NA
V: TRBV5-6
J: TRBJ2-5

DNA: TGCGCCAGCAGCTTAAACTGGGACAGGGGGGGGACTGAAGCTTTCTTT
CDR3: CASSLNWDRGGTEAFF
size: few
length: 16
D: TRBD1
V: TRBV5-1
J: TRBJ1-1

DNA: TGTGCCAGCGGCGAAAATGAGCAGTTCTTC
CDR3: CASGENEQFF
size: NA
length: 10
D: NA
V: TRBV2
J: TRBJ2-1

DNA: TGTGCCAGCAGCCAAGAGTTGCAGGGCTCCGGGGCCGGAAACACCATATATTTT
CDR3: CASSQELQGSGAGNTIYF
size: NA
length: 18
D: NA
V: TRBV4-2
J: TRBJ1-3

DNA: TGCGCCAGCAGGAAGGGACAGGGGGATTTTAAACTTAGCACAGATACGCAGTATTTT
CDR3: CASRKGQGDFKLSTDTQYF
size: NA
length: 19
D: TRBD1
V: TRBV5-1
J: TRBJ2-3

DNA: TGTGCCAGCAGCGCAGAAACCAATCAGCCCCAGCATTTT
CDR3: CASSAETNQPQHF
size: few
length: 13
D: NA
V: TRBV3-1/TRBV3-2
J: TRBJ1-5

DNA: TGTGCCAGTAGTATAGGGCAGAGCCTTAATGAAAAACTGTTTTTT
CDR3: CASSIGQSLNEKLFF
size: NA
length: 15
D: NA
V: TRBV19
J: TRBJ1-4

DNA: TGTGCCAGTAGTTATGGGACAGGGGGCGTTCGGGAGACCCAGTACTTC
CDR3: CASSYGTGGVRETQYF
size: NA
length: 16
D: TRBD1
V: TRBV19
J: TRBJ2-5

DNA: TGTGCCAGCAGTGCTCCTAAATTGGGGGGCGATCGGTACCTCGCAGCTTTCTTT
CDR3: CASSAPKLGGDRYLAAFF
size: few
length: 18
D: NA
V: TRBV2
J: TRBJ1-1

DNA: TGTGCCAGCAGACCTAATGTAGACACCGGGGAGCTGTTTTTT
CDR3: CASRPNVDTGELFF
size: NA
length: 14
D: NA
V: TRBV11-2
J: TRBJ2-2

DNA: TGTGCCACCAGTGATTCGACAGGGAGGGCAGATACGCAGTATTTT
CDR3: CATSDSTGRADTQYF
size: NA
length: 15
D: NA
V: TRBV24-1
J: TRBJ2-3

DNA: TGTGCCAGCAGCGCCCGGGACAGAAACACTGAAGCTTTCTTT
CDR3: CASSARDRNTEAFF
size: few
length: 14
D: TRBD1
V: TRBV3-1/TRBV3-2
J: TRBJ1-1

DNA: TGTGCCAGCAGCTCCTACCTTGAGAAGGAGCAGTTCTTC
CDR3: CASSSYLEKEQFF
size: medium-sized
length: 13
D: NA
V: TRBV7-2
J: TRBJ2-1

DNA: TGCGCCAGCAGCCCGTTTCGGGAGAACACCGGGGAGCTGTTTTTT
CDR3: CASSPFRENTGELFF
size: NA
length: 15
D: NA
V: TRBV4-3
J: TRBJ2-2

DNA: TGTGCCAGCAGCCAGACAGCTCTAGAGTGGGGCTCCTATGGCTACACCTTC
CDR3: CASSQTALEWGSYGYTF
size: NA
length: 17
D: NA
V: TRBV14
J: TRBJ1-2

DNA: TGTGCCATCGCGGACAGTACTTTTACAGATACGCAGTATTTT
CDR3: CAIADSTFTDTQYF
size: NA
length: 14
D: NA
V: TRBV10-3
J: TRBJ2-3

DNA: TGTGCCAGCAGCCCGCGCTTTGACAGCTATGGCTACACCTTC
CDR3: CASSPRFDSYGYTF
size: NA
length: 14
D: NA
V: TRBV9
J: TRBJ1-2

DNA: TGCAGTGCTAGTTACAGGGGGCAAGAGACCCAGTACTTC
CDR3: CSASYRGQETQYF
size: NA
length: 13
D: TRBD1
V: TRBV20-1
J: TRBJ2-5

DNA: TGTGCCAGTAGGGGGGACAGGGGGAATGGCTACACCTTC
CDR3: CASRGDRGNGYTF
size: NA
length: 13
D: TRBD1
V: TRBV19
J: TRBJ1-2

DNA: TGTGCCAGTAGTATAGTGTCGGCAGGGAATCAGCCCCAGCATTTT
CDR3: CASSIVSAGNQPQHF
size: NA
length: 15
D: NA
V: TRBV19
J: TRBJ1-5

DNA: TGTGCCAGCAGTTACTCCCAGGGCTCCTACAATGAGCAGTTCTTC
CDR3: CASSYSQGSYNEQFF
size: NA
length: 15
D: NA
V: TRBV6-6
J: TRBJ2-1

DNA: TGTGCCAGTAGTCAACTCCGGGGGACCAGCAATCAGCCCCAGCATTTT
CDR3: CASSQLRGTSNQPQHF
size: NA
length: 16
D: NA
V: TRBV19
J: TRBJ1-5

DNA: TGTGCCAGCAGGGTAGGGGCGATTTATGGCTACACCTTC
CDR3: CASRVGAIYGYTF
size: NA
length: 13
D: NA
V: TRBV28
J: TRBJ1-2

DNA: TGTGCCAGCAGCACCGCTCATACAAGTCAGCCCCAGCATTTT
CDR3: CASSTAHTSQPQHF
size: few
length: 14
D: NA
V: TRBV5-6
J: TRBJ1-5

DNA: TGTGCCAGCAGCGTAGGGGAGGGTTGGGGCTTGAATGAGCAGTTCTTC
CDR3: CASSVGEGWGLNEQFF
size: NA
length: 16
D: TRBD2
V: TRBV9
J: TRBJ2-1

DNA: TGCGCCAGCAGTGAGTTCTGGTCGGGGGGTAATTCACCCCTCCACTTT
CDR3: CASSEFWSGGNSPLHF
size: NA
length: 16
D: NA
V: TRBV10-2
J: TRBJ1-6